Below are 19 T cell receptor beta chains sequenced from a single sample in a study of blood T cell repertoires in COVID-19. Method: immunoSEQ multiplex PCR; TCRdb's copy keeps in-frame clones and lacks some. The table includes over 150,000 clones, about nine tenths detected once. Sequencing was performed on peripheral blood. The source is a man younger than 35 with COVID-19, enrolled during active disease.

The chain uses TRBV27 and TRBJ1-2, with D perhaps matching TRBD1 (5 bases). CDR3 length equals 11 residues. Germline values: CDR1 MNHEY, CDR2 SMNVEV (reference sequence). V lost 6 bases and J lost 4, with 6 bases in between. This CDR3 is CASRGGYGYTF. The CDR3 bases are TGTGCCAGCAGGGGGGGCTATGGCTACACCTTC.

As DNA, the CDR3 is TGTGCCAGCAGTTCTCCCCTTGGACAGGGAGTACGCTATGGCTACACCTTC. Its translation is CASSSPLGQGVRYGYTF. The V and J genes are TRBV7-2 and TRBJ1-2, with 8 bases that match TRBD1. CDR1 SGHTA and CDR2 FQGNSA come from the germline V gene. This CDR3 comprises 17 residues. The trim removed 6 bases at V and 4 bases at J, leaving 16 bases unmatched.

As DNA, the CDR3 is TGCGCCAGCAGCCAAGACCTACAGGGGTCCTCCTACAATGAGCAGTTCTTC. Translation: CASSQDLQGSSYNEQFF. V and J are TRBV4-3 and TRBJ2-1; 7 bases fit TRBD1. The CDR3 has 17 residues. The germline CDR1 and CDR2 sequences are LGHNA and YSLEER. V was clipped by 0 bases and J by 0 bases; unmatched bases: 5.

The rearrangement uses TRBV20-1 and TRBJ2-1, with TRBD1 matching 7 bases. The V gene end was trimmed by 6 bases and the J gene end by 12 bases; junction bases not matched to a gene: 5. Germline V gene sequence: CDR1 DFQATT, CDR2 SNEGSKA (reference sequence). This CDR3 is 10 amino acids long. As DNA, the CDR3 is TGCAGTGCACTAGGGACAGCGCAGTTCTTC. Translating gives CSALGTAQFF.

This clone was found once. Here the CDR3 DNA reads TGCGCCAGCAGCCAAGAGATAGGGGGTCAGCCCCAGCATTTT. As protein: CASSQEIGGQPQHF. The rearrangement uses TRBV4-3 and TRBJ1-5, with D perhaps TRBD1 (6 bases). This CDR3 contains 14 residues. The V end lost 0 bases, the J end lost 6 bases, and 9 bases lay between the germline ends. The germline gives CDR1 LGHNA, CDR2 YSLEER.

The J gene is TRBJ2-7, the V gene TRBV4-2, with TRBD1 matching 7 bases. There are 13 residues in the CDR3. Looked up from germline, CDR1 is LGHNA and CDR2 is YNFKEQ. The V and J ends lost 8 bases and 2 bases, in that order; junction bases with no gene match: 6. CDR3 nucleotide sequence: TGTGCCAGCTCCCGGGACAGTACCTACGAGCAGTACTTC. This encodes CASSRDSTYEQYF.

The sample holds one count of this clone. CDR3 bases: TGTGCCAGCTCACAGGACGGGGTGCGCCAATACGAGCAGTACTTC. Its translation is CASSQDGVRQYEQYF. The gene calls are TRBV18 and TRBJ2-7; weak D call: TRBD2 (5 bases). V was pared by 4 bases and J by 4 bases, with 17 bases between. The CDR3 is 15 amino acids. Germline loops: CDR1 KGHSH, CDR2 LQKENI.

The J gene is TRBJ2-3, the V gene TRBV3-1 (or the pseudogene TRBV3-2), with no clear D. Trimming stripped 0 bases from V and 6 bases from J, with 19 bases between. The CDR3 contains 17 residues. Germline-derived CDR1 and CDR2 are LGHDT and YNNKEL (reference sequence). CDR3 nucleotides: TGTGCCAGCAGCCAAGATTTGGGCCGACCCGGCATGGATACGCAGTATTTT. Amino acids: CASSQDLGRPGMDTQYF.

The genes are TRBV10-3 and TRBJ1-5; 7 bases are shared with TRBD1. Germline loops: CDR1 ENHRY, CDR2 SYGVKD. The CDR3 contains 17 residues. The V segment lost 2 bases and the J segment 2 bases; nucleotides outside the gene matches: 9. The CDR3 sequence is CAISERGRIAGNQPQHF. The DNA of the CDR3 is TGTGCCATCAGTGAGAGGGGGCGTATAGCGGGCAATCAGCCCCAGCATTTT.

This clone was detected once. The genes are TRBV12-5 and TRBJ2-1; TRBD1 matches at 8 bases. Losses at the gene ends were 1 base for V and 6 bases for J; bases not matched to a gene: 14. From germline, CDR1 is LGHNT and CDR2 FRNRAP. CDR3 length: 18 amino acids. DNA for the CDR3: TGTGCTAGTGGTTTGGCTCCGAGAGGACAGGGAAAAGGCAATGAGCAGTTCTTC. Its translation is CASGLAPRGQGKGNEQFF.

CDR3 protein: CASSQEWHSNQPQHF. The CDR3 region has the DNA TGCGCCAGCAGCCAAGAATGGCATTCCAATCAGCCCCAGCATTTT. The V call is TRBV4-3, the J call TRBJ1-5; no clear D gene. The V gene's germline CDR1 is LGHNA and CDR2 YSLEER. The CDR3 extends over 15 amino acids. Trimming cost V 0 bases and J 3 bases, with 9 bases left between them.

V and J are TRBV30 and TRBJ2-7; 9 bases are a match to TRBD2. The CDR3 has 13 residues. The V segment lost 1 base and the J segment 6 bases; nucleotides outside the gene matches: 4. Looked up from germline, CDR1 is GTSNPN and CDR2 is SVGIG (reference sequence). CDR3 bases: TGTGCCTGGAGTGGAGTAGCGGGAGCCGAGCAGTACTTC. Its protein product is CAWSGVAGAEQYF. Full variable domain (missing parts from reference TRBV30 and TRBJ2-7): SQTIHQWPATLVQPVGSPLSLECTVEGTSNPNLYWYRQAAGRGLQLLFYSVGIGQISSEVPQNLSASRPQDRQFILSSKKLLLSDSGFYLCAWSGVAGAEQYFGPGTRLTVT.

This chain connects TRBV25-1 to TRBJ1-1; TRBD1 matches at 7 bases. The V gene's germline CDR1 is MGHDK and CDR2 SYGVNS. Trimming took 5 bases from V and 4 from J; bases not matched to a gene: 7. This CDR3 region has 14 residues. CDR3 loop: CASSLHDRVTEAFF. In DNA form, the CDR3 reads TGTGCCAGCAGTCTACACGACAGGGTCACTGAAGCTTTCTTT.

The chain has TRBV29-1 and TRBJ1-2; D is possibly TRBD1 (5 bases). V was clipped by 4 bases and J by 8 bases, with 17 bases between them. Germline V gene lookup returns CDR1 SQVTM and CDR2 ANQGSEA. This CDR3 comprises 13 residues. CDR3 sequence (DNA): TGCAGCGTTGCGGACATTCCGACATCGGGCTACACCTTC. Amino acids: CSVADIPTSGYTF.

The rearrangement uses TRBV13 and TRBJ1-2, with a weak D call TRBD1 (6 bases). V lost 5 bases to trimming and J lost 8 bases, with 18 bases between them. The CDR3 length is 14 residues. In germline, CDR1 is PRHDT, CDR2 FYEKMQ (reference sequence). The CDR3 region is CASSPPGTLYGYTF. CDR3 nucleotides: TGTGCCAGCAGCCCGCCTGGGACACTTTACGGCTACACCTTC.

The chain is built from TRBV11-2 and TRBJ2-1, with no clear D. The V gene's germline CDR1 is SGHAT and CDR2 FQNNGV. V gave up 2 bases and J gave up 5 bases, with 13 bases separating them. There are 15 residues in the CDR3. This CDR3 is CASSLIMASHNEQFF. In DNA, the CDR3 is TGTGCCAGCAGCTTAATTATGGCTTCCCACAATGAGCAGTTCTTC. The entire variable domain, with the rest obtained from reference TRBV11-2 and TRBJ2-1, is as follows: EAGVAQSPRYKIIEKRQSVAFWCNPISGHATLYWYQQILGQGPKLLIQFQNNGVVDDSQLPKDRFSAERLKGVDSTLKIQPAKLEDSAVYLCASSLIMASHNEQFFGPGTRLTVL.

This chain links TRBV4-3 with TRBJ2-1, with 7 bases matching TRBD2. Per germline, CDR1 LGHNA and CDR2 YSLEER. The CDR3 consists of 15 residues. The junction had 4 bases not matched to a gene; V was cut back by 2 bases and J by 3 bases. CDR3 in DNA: TGCGCCAGCAGCCAATGGGGACTATACTACAATGAGCAGTTCTTC. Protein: CASSQWGLYYNEQFF.

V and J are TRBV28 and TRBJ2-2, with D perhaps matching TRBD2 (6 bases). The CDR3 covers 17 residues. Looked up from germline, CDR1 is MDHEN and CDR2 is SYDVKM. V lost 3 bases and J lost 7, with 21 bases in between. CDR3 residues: CASSFEEGWEVGGELFF. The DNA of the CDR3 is TGTGCCAGCAGTTTCGAGGAGGGATGGGAGGTTGGCGGGGAGCTGTTTTTT.

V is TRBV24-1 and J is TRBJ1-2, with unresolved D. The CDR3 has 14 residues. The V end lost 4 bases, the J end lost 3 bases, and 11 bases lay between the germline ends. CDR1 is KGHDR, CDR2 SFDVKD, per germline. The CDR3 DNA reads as TGTGCCACCAGTGACAAAGGCCAGGACTATGGCTACACCTTC. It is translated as CATSDKGQDYGYTF.